This paragraph covers one TCR beta chain sequence. Its target is unknown. TCRdb ran MiXCR on the 5' RACE reads and lists one entry per CDR3 protein. The data show some 66,000 distinct CDR3 sequences, approximately 10% seen once. The data originate from a study of early T cells in non-severe SARS-CoV-2 infection. Notes on the study in general: Clonotype matching in VDJdb favored anti-spike CD8 responses and did not capture private and CD4 specificities.

V shed 0 bases, J shed 9 bases, and the junction held 7 bases outside the gene matches. The CDR3 is made up of 15 amino acids. Germline V gene data show CDR1 as LNHDA and CDR2 as SQIVND (reference sequence). Sequenced material: whole blood. This receptor was obtained from an adult who was a healthcare worker with PCR-confirmed SARS-CoV-2 infection or an uninfected control (not recorded which). The genes are TRBV19 and TRBJ1-2; 10 bases map to TRBD1. The CDR3 nucleotides read TGTGCCAGTAGTATAGATCCGGCGGGACAGGGGAGCTACACCTTC. This gives the protein CASSIDPAGQGSYTF.